The T cell receptor beta chain under discussion was sequenced for a study of blood T cell repertoires in COVID-19. Across the study: Acute and convalescent COVID-19 specimens originated in the United States, Italy and Spain. Sample material is recorded as cDNA or gDNA derived from T cells, B-cell-depleted T cells, or PBMCs.

The J segment lost 0 bases and the V segment lost 4 bases, leaving 9 bases of the junction unmatched. The CDR3 spans 17 residues. Germline V lookup: CDR1 SGHRS, CDR2 YFSETQ. As processed by the authors: Cell counts per sample came from amplifying reference gene primers. The protocol was immunoSEQ multiplex PCR, while the TCRdb copy is restricted to in-frame clones and leaves out a portion. That table supplies the V and J calls and clone size; D and trimming were determined from the DNA. The table lists 230,000 or so clones, 80% to 90% of them singletons, with more than 6.5% in the top ten. The V gene is TRBV5-1, the J gene TRBJ2-2; 7 positions agree with TRBD2. Sequenced material: peripheral blood. The source is a man aged 35-49 years with active or convalescent COVID-19. This CDR3 is CASSLLPSGANTGELFF. The CDR3 nucleotides are TGCGCCAGCAGCCTGTTACCTAGCGGAGCGAACACCGGGGAGCTGTTTTTT.